A single sample gave rise to the 30 T cell receptor beta chains below, sequenced in a study of graft-versus-host responses after intestinal transplantation. The method was immunoSEQ multiplex PCR; TCRdb's version includes in-frame clones alone and lacks a portion of them. The data contain roughly 99,000 clones, about 90% of them singletons. Their cognate antigens are unknown. This specimen was unstimulated CD8+ T cells sorted from spleen or lymph node cells, taken before transplant. The source of these receptors is a human donor who was the organ donor for an intestinal transplant.

The V gene is TRBV27, the J gene TRBJ2-7; 8 nucleotides line up with TRBD2. Germline values: CDR1 MNHEY, CDR2 SMNVEV (reference sequence). Trimming took 3 bases from V and 2 from J; bases not matched to a gene: 6. CDR3 size: 15 residues. The CDR3 protein is CASSLAGGETYEQYF. Here the CDR3 DNA reads TGTGCCAGCAGTTTGGCGGGGGGCGAAACCTACGAGCAGTACTTC.

V gene TRBV9 combines with J gene TRBJ2-2; 7 bases match TRBD1. V lost 3 bases to trimming and J lost 6 bases; unmatched junction nucleotides: 14. There are 17 residues in the CDR3. CDR1 is SGDLS and CDR2 is YYNGEE in the germline V gene. In DNA, the CDR3 is TGTGCCAGCAGCGAACAGGCGACAGGGTCCGTTGCCGGGGAGCTGTTTTTT. It is translated as CASSEQATGSVAGELFF.

This chain uses TRBV7-9 with TRBJ2-5; 15 bases align to TRBD2. The J call may be in error: the DNA end matches TRBJ2-7 better. This CDR3 spans 17 amino acids. Germline values: CDR1 SEHNR, CDR2 FQNEAQ (reference sequence). In DNA form, the CDR3 reads TGTGCCAGCATATTACGGACTAGCGGGGGGGCCCCTTACGAGCAGTACTTC. This encodes CASILRTSGGAPYEQYF.

This rearrangement joins TRBV30 to TRBJ2-1; no reliable D call. Trimming took 2 bases from V and 5 from J, leaving 7 bases between them. The CDR3 spans 12 residues. Germline V gene sequence: CDR1 GTSNPN, CDR2 SVGIG (reference sequence). This chain's CDR3 is CAWSPPDNEQFF. The CDR3 DNA reads as TGTGCCTGGAGTCCCCCCGACAATGAGCAGTTCTTC.

This clone was seen a handful of times. The V gene is TRBV2, the J gene TRBJ1-5; D gene ambiguous. Per germline, CDR1 SNHLY and CDR2 FYNNEI. V lost 6 bases and J lost 5, with 11 bases in between. The length of the CDR3 is 13 residues. The CDR3 region is CASRRFGDQPQHF. Written as DNA, the CDR3 is TGTGCCAGCAGGCGTTTCGGAGATCAGCCCCAGCATTTT.

This chain links TRBV6-5 with TRBJ2-7; TRBD1 agrees at 7 bases. V was pared by 7 bases and J by 1 base, with 7 bases of the junction left unmatched. CDR1 MNHEY and CDR2 SVGAGI come from the germline V gene. This CDR3 is built from 14 residues. In DNA form, the CDR3 reads TGTGCCAGCATGAGCTGGGACAGATCCTACGAGCAGTACTTC. It translates to CASMSWDRSYEQYF.

The CDR3 DNA is TGTGCCAGCAGCCATATCATGTCCGGACAGGGAAACATTCAGTACTTC. This gives the protein CASSHIMSGQGNIQYF. This chain uses TRBV4-2 with TRBJ2-4, with 8 bases matching TRBD1. CDR1 and CDR2 from the germline V gene are LGHNA and YNFKEQ. V trimming: 3 bases; J trimming: 6 bases; junction bases outside the gene matches: 10. This CDR3 has 16 residues.

V is TRBV5-1 and J is TRBJ1-2; D unclear. Germline CDR1 is SGHRS and CDR2 is YFSETQ. V lost 0 bases to trimming and J lost 4 bases, with 16 bases between them. The length of the CDR3 is 16 residues. Written as DNA, the CDR3 is TGCGCCAGCAGCTTGGCCGGGGAGGTACTGTCCTATGGCTACACCTTC. Its translation is CASSLAGEVLSYGYTF.

The V and J genes are TRBV7-8 and TRBJ2-1, with D tentatively TRBD1 (5 bases). V lost 4 bases and J lost 0, with 13 bases in between. CDR1 SGHVS and CDR2 FQNEAQ come from the germline V gene. CDR3 size: 16 residues. The CDR3 coding sequence is TGTGCCAGCAGCTCCCCCTTTGACAGCTCCTACAATGAGCAGTTCTTC. Protein: CASSSPFDSSYNEQFF.

J is TRBJ1-5 and V is TRBV4-1; D ambiguous. The germline V and J ends were trimmed by 1 base and 7 bases, with 11 bases remaining between them. The V gene's germline CDR1 is MGHRA and CDR2 YSYEKL. The CDR3 extends over 14 amino acids. CDR3 in DNA: TGCGCCAGCAGCCAAGGCGGGTTAGGGCAGCCCCAGCATTTT. It codes for CASSQGGLGQPQHF.

V gene TRBV2 combines with J gene TRBJ2-1; no clear D. The germline CDR1 and CDR2 sequences are SNHLY and FYNNEI. The CDR3 covers 12 residues. V lost 1 base, J lost 8 bases, and 6 bases lay in between. CDR3 in amino acids: CASSEDHYEQFF. The CDR3, as DNA: TGTGCCAGCAGTGAAGACCACTATGAGCAGTTCTTC.

The chain has TRBV11-3 and TRBJ2-5; possibly TRBD1 for D (7 bases). CDR3 length: 14 amino acids. Germline CDR1 is SGHNT and CDR2 is YENEEA. V was trimmed by 3 bases and J by 5 bases, leaving 13 bases between them. This CDR3 reads CASSFGGGGETQYF. The CDR3 DNA sequence: TGTGCCAGCAGCTTTGGAGGGGGCGGGGAGACCCAGTACTTC.

This clone was recorded only once. This sequence joins TRBV30 and TRBJ2-1, with 7 bases fitting TRBD2. CDR1 is GTSNPN and CDR2 is SVGIG in the germline V gene (reference sequence). V dropped 4 bases and J dropped 7; count of bases not matched to a gene: 10. The CDR3 totals 14 residues. The CDR3 sequence: CAWMGGSPTNEQFF. DNA of the CDR3: TGTGCCTGGATGGGAGGGTCGCCTACTAATGAGCAGTTCTTC.

About this clone: Other nucleotide sequences from this sample produce the same CDR3. V and J are TRBV30 and TRBJ2-5, with a possible D match to TRBD2 (6 bases). The CDR3 is 21 residues long. Trimming took 1 base from V and 5 from J, leaving 35 bases between them. CDR1 and CDR2 from the germline V gene are GTSNPN and SVGIG (reference sequence). As DNA, the CDR3 is TGTGCCTGGAGTGGTCTTCTATTCGGGTCTTTTGGCGGGGAGATATTCGAGACCCAGTACTTC. This sequence encodes CAWSGLLFGSFGGEIFETQYF.

This clone was seen only once. The chain links TRBV5-1 to TRBJ2-1; 7 bases map to TRBD2. The V gene's germline CDR1 is SGHRS and CDR2 YFSETQ. With V trimmed by 4 bases and J by 2 bases, 9 bases remained unmatched. The CDR3 extends over 16 amino acids. CDR3 sequence reads: CASSEPGLAAYNEQFF. For the CDR3, the DNA is TGCGCCAGCAGCGAACCGGGTCTAGCGGCCTACAATGAGCAGTTCTTC.

The rearrangement uses TRBV29-1 and TRBJ2-7, with D unresolved. CDR3 size: 15 residues. V was pared by 7 bases and J by 0 bases, with 19 bases between. The germline gives CDR1 SQVTM, CDR2 ANQGSEA. The CDR3 DNA reads TGCAGCGCCCTAGGAAAGCAAAGGAGCTCCTACGAGCAGTACTTC. It translates to CSALGKQRSSYEQYF.

This chain joins TRBV27 and TRBJ2-1, with 7 nucleotides matching TRBD2. Germline V gene sequence: CDR1 MNHEY, CDR2 SMNVEV (reference sequence). The CDR3 is 14 amino acids. V dropped 3 bases and J dropped 6; count of bases not matched to a gene: 5. This chain's CDR3 is CASSFFGRSNEQFF. CDR3 coding DNA: TGTGCCAGCAGTTTTTTCGGGAGGAGCAATGAGCAGTTCTTC.

This rearrangement joins TRBV5-1 to TRBJ2-2; 8 nucleotides line up with TRBD1. Germline V gives CDR1 SGHRS, CDR2 YFSETQ. CDR3 length: 17 residues. Trimming took 4 bases from V and 7 from J; bases not matched to a gene: 15. CDR3 sequence (DNA): TGCGCCAGCAGCCCATATGTGGACAGGGAGTTCGGCGGGGAGCTGTTTTTT. Translating gives CASSPYVDREFGGELFF.

V usage is TRBV18 and J usage is TRBJ2-5; D is unclear. Trimming shortened V by 4 bases and J by 0 bases, and 6 bases separated the two germline ends. This CDR3 has 13 amino acids. CDR1 is KGHSH, CDR2 LQKENI, per germline. The CDR3 spells CASSLPYQETQYF. The CDR3 nucleotides read TGTGCCAGCTCACTTCCGTACCAAGAGACCCAGTACTTC. The full variable domain, completed using reference TRBV18 and TRBJ2-5, is NAGVMQNPRHLVRRRGQEARLRCSPMKGHSHVYWYRQLPEEGLKFMVYLQKENIIDESGMPKERFSAEFPKEGPSILRIQQVVRGDSAAYFCASSLPYQETQYFGPGTRLLVL.

For this clone: Different DNA sequences within this sample yield the same CDR3. This chain connects TRBV5-1 to TRBJ2-7, with D maybe TRBD2 (5 bases). Trimming stripped 2 bases from V and 0 bases from J, with 6 bases between. Germline CDR1 reads SGHRS; CDR2 reads YFSETQ. The CDR3 runs to 13 residues. The DNA for the CDR3 is TGCGCCAGCAGCTTTGAGGGCTCCTACGAGCAGTACTTC. Amino acid sequence: CASSFEGSYEQYF. Supplemented by reference TRBV5-1 and TRBJ2-7, the full variable domain reads KAGVTQTPRYLIKTRGQQVTLSCSPISGHRSVSWYQQTPGQGLQFLFEYFSETQRNKGNFPGRFSGRQFSNSRSEMNVSTLELGDSALYLCASSFEGSYEQYFGPGTRLTVT.

The chain recombines TRBV10-1 with TRBJ2-1; 8 bases are shared with TRBD2. This CDR3 is built from 14 residues. From germline, CDR1 is WNHNN and CDR2 SYGVQD (reference sequence). Trimming cost V 3 bases and J 6 bases; bases outside gene matches: 4. The CDR3 region has the DNA TGCGCCAGCAGTGACTACGGGGGGGCCAATGAGCAGTTCTTC. Its translation: CASSDYGGANEQFF.

The chain uses TRBV7-9 and TRBJ1-1, with a weak D call TRBD1 (5 bases). This CDR3 region has 11 residues. Germline V CDR1 and CDR2: SEHNR, FQNEAQ (reference sequence). V was trimmed by 2 bases and J by 8 bases, leaving 6 bases between them. The CDR3 coding sequence is TGTGCCAGCAGCTTACAGGGAGAAGCTTTCTTT. Translating it yields CASSLQGEAFF. Filled out from reference TRBV7-9 and TRBJ1-1, the complete variable domain reads DTGVSQNPRHKITKRGQNVTFRCDPISEHNRLYWYRQTLGQGPEFLTYFQNEAQLEKSRLLSDRFSAERPKGSFSTLEIQRTEQGDSAMYLCASSLQGEAFFGQGTRLTVV.

The chain combines TRBV7-9 with TRBJ2-1; maybe TRBD1 (5 bases). The CDR3 spans 14 residues. The germline V and J ends were trimmed by 0 bases and 4 bases, with 7 bases remaining between them. CDR1 and CDR2 from the germline V gene are SEHNR and FQNEAQ (reference sequence). CDR3 DNA: TGTGCCAGCAGCTTAGCGACAGTTTACAATGAGCAGTTCTTC. Translation gives CASSLATVYNEQFF.

V usage is TRBV14 and J usage is TRBJ2-7, with a tentative D call TRBD2 (6 bases). V lost 3 bases, J lost 3 bases, and 9 bases lay in between. This CDR3 spans 13 amino acids. Per the germline V gene, CDR1 is SGHDN and CDR2 is FVKESK. The DNA of the CDR3 is TGTGCCAGCAGCCAGGGGGGATACTACGAGCAGTACTTC. Its translation is CASSQGGYYEQYF.

V is TRBV9 and J is TRBJ2-7; perhaps TRBD2 as D (6 bases). CDR3 length equals 15 residues. Trimming took off 4 bases at V and 7 bases at J, with 21 bases between the two ends. Looked up from germline, CDR1 is SGDLS and CDR2 is YYNGEE. CDR3 sequence reads: CASSPISMEGLEQYF. DNA for the CDR3: TGTGCCAGCAGCCCCATCTCGATGGAGGGCCTAGAGCAGTACTTC.

The chain has TRBV5-6 and TRBJ2-2, with TRBD2 matching over 9 bases. Germline CDR1 is SGHDT and CDR2 is YYEEEE. The V and J ends lost 4 bases and 2 bases, in that order; junction bases with no gene match: 6. There are 16 residues in the CDR3. CDR3 sequence reads: CASSDNLAGNTGELFF. CDR3 nucleotides: TGTGCCAGCAGCGACAACCTAGCGGGAAACACCGGGGAGCTGTTTTTT.

This clone is a singleton in its sample. This rearrangement joins TRBV19 to TRBJ2-1; TRBD2 might be the D (5 bases). The CDR3 spans 15 residues. Germline-derived CDR1 and CDR2 are LNHDA and SQIVND (reference sequence). Trimming stripped 5 bases from V and 0 bases from J, with 11 bases between. Written as DNA, the CDR3 is TGTGCCAGTAGTTCCCCCCGGGGCTCCTACAATGAGCAGTTCTTC. Its protein product is CASSSPRGSYNEQFF. The entire variable domain, with the rest obtained from reference TRBV19 and TRBJ2-1, is as follows: DGGITQSPKYLFRKEGQNVTLSCEQNLNHDAMYWYRQDPGQGLRLIYYSQIVNDFQKGDIAEGYSVSREKKESFPLTVTSAQKNPTAFYLCASSSPRGSYNEQFFGPGTRLTVL.

V is TRBV29-1 and J is TRBJ2-2; D uncertain. CDR3 length: 14 residues. Looked up from germline, CDR1 is SQVTM and CDR2 is ANQGSEA. The V end was cut by 1 base, the J end by 3 bases, with 9 bases between. CDR3 sequence: CSVEVWADTGELFF. The CDR3 DNA sequence: TGCAGCGTTGAAGTTTGGGCTGACACCGGGGAGCTGTTTTTT.

The chain has TRBV11-2 and TRBJ2-4; 7 bases map to TRBD2. With V trimmed by 5 bases and J by 8 bases, 6 bases remained unmatched. The CDR3 consists of 13 residues. CDR1 and CDR2 from the germline V gene are SGHAT and FQNNGV. CDR3 protein: CASSPQGGDIQYF. As DNA, the CDR3 is TGTGCCAGCAGCCCCCAGGGAGGGGACATTCAGTACTTC.

CDR3 amino acids: CASSFIQGNTEAFF. CDR3 nucleotides: TGTGCCAGCAGCTTTATCCAGGGGAACACTGAAGCTTTCTTT. This chain joins TRBV11-2 and TRBJ1-1; possible D gene TRBD1, 5 bases. The V end was cut by 3 bases, the J end by 1 base, with 9 bases between. Germline assignment: CDR1 SGHAT and CDR2 FQNNGV. The CDR3 runs 14 residues.